This T cell receptor (beta chain) was found in a study of cytomegalovirus exposure and HLA in healthy donors. Whole-study results and caveats: Most TCR sequences were seen very rarely across donors, but some public TCRs occurred in many.

Regarding donors, all were healthy bone marrow donors. Comment on this clone: What it recognizes is unknown.

Primers: 60 Vbeta forward and 13 Jbeta reverse. Profiled with immunoSEQ multiplex PCR; TCRdb holds only in-frame clones, not every one. The sample has some 120,000 clones; approximately 81% are singletons. This sequence originates from a woman aged 25 to 45 in good health and CMV-seronegative. Specimen: PBMCs.

In DNA, the CDR3 is TGTGCCAGCAGCCTGAGCCTAGGCACAGATACGCAGTATTTT. This sequence encodes CASSLSLGTDTQYF. The rearrangement uses TRBV27 and TRBJ2-3; no reliable D call. V gave up 6 bases and J gave up 1 base, with 11 bases separating them. The V gene's germline CDR1 is MNHEY and CDR2 SMNVEV (reference sequence). The CDR3 is 14 amino acids.